Listed below are T cell receptor beta chains from one sample, sequenced in a study of tumor and adjacent non-tumor tissue in lung cancer. A single record per CDR3 protein comes from TCRdb applying MiXCR to the multiplex PCR reads. The sample contains approximately 120,000 distinct CDR3 sequences, about 75% of which appear only once. Sequenced: lung tumor tissue. These receptors all come from a woman in her fifties or sixties with non-small cell lung cancer. Each CDR3 is given with its conserved first and last residue. D genes are given only for firm matches. Size is omitted from some rows. Given values are once, few, many or a class for expanded clones.

TRBV6-1,NA,NA,TRBJ2-4,CASNSPDSLAKNIQYF,TGTGCCAGCAATTCGCCTGATAGCTTAGCCAAAAACATTCAGTACTTC
TRBV20-1,NA,NA,TRBJ1-1,CSATSGMNTKAFF,TGCAGTGCTACTTCAGGTATGAACACTAAAGCATTCTTT
TRBV5-4,NA,TRBD1,TRBJ1-2,CPSSLDRVNGYTF,TGTCCCAGCAGCTTGGACAGGGTCAATGGCTATACCTTC
TRBV29-1,many,TRBD2,TRBJ2-3,CSVRTSGTEDNTQYF,TGCAGCGTTCGGACTAGCGGGACCGAAGACAATACGCAGTATTTT
TRBV7-2,few,TRBD1,TRBJ1-2,CASSLGGQGGYGYTF,TGTGCCAGCAGCTTAGGGGGACAGGGGGGCTATGGCTACACCTTC
TRBV11-2,NA,NA,TRBJ2-1,CASRGRGGSYNEQFF,TGTGCCAGCCGAGGCCGAGGGGGTTCCTACAATGAGCAGTTCTTC
TRBV29-1,once,NA,TRBJ1-1,CSARGDMNTEAFF,TGCAGCGCTAGGGGAGATATGAACACCGAAGCTTTCTTT
TRBV20-1,NA,NA,TRBJ1-2,CSEAPDYGYTF,TGCAGTGAAGCCCCGGACTATGGCTACACCTTC
TRBV11-1,once,NA,TRBJ2-6,CASNPLRGGANVLTF,TGTGCCAGCAACCCCTTACGCGGGGGGGCCAACGTCCTGACTTTC
TRBV30,NA,NA,TRBJ1-6,CAWSNVQGNSPLHF,TGTGCCTGGAGCAACGTACAGGGAAATTCACCCCTCCACTTT
TRBV18,NA,TRBD1,TRBJ1-5,CASSPPQGASNQPQHF,TGTGCCAGCTCACCCCCACAGGGGGCCAGCAATCAGCCCCAGCATTTT
TRBV29-1,once,NA,TRBJ2-7,CSVAQSSYDQYF,TGCAGCGTTGCACAGTCATCCTACGACCAATACTTC
TRBV6-2/TRBV6-3,NA,NA,TRBJ2-1,CASRRDAENNEQFF,TGCGCCAGCAGGCGGGACGCGGAGAACAATGAGCAGTTCTTC
TRBV4-3,NA,TRBD1,TRBJ2-2,CTSSLGQGVTGVLFF,TGCACCAGTAGCCTCGGACAGGGAGTCACCGGGGTGCTGTTTTTT
TRBV19,NA,NA,TRBJ2-7,CASSIKVLYEQYF,TGTGCCAGTAGTATAAAAGTCCTCTACGAGCAGTACTTC
TRBV20-1,NA,NA,TRBJ2-1,CSVLGPTKAQQLF,TGCAGTGTTTTGGGTCCAACGAAGGCCCAACAGCTCTTC
TRBV20-1,once,TRBD2,TRBJ2-2,CSAIGKTSGRSNTGELFF,TGCAGTGCTATTGGGAAAACTAGCGGGAGATCGAATACCGGGGAACTGTTTTTT
TRBV11-2,once,NA,TRBJ2-6,CASSPGMGSGVNVLTF,TGTGCCAGCAGCCCAGGGATGGGCTCCGGGGTCAACGTCCTGACTTTC
TRBV11-2,NA,TRBD2,TRBJ2-1,CASSSTPAGVVNEQFF,TGTGCCAGCAGCTCCACCCCAGCGGGAGTGGTCAATGAGCAGTTCTTC
TRBV11-1,NA,TRBD2,TRBJ2-3,CASSSTLGGGSTDTQYF,TGTGCCAGCAGCTCCACCCTGGGGGGGGGAAGTACAGATACGCAGTATTTT
TRBV20-1,many,TRBD2,TRBJ2-7,CSLAGEAYEQYF,TGCAGCCTAGCGGGGGAGGCCTACGAGCAGTACTTC
TRBV11-2,NA,NA,TRBJ1-6,CASSLESSNSHLHF,TGTGCCAGCAGCTTAGAATCAAGTAATTCACACCTTCACTTT
TRBV28,medium-sized,NA,TRBJ2-1,CASSFFGLANNEQFF,TGTGCCAGCAGTTTTTTTGGCCTAGCGAACAATGAGCAGTTCTTC
TRBV11-3,NA,TRBD1,TRBJ1-2,CASSLLEGQQINYGYTF,TGTGCCAGCAGCTTGCTCGAGGGACAGCAAATTAACTATGGCTACACCTTC
TRBV6-2/TRBV6-3,many,NA,TRBJ1-2,CASSETAVYGYTF,TGTGCCAGCAGTGAAACAGCAGTCTATGGCTACACCTTC
TRBV11-2,NA,TRBD1,TRBJ1-2,CASSLDQGDGGCAF,TGTGCCAGCAGTTTAGATCAGGGGGATGGTGGCTGCGCCTTC